The T cell receptor (beta chain) under discussion was sequenced for a study of CD8 T cells in ankylosing spondylitis. Study-wide findings and caveats: Roughly eight highly homologous variants formed a TCR beta motif that appeared characteristic of ankylosing spondylitis blood. Peripheral blood held disease-linked clones only at relatively low frequency, and these were CD8+. There were earlier reports of some motif variants in reactive arthritis synovial fluid and blood.

The CDR3 has 14 residues. The ends were cut back, 5 bases at V and 2 bases at J, with 13 bases in the middle. The germline V gene has CDR1 SGHTA and CDR2 FQGNSA. Each TCR beta library was made by quantitative 5'-RACE that incorporated molecular barcodes. MiXCR, run by TCRdb on the 5' RACE reads, gives a single entry per CDR3 protein. The sample has roughly 300,000 distinct CDR3 sequences; around 7.6% are singletons. Concerning this clonotype: Its matching antigen is unknown.

The receptor comes from a male donor with ankylosing spondylitis. Source material: blood, either unsorted or a sorted T cell fraction (not recorded which). The chain uses TRBV7-2 and TRBJ2-7; weak D call: TRBD1 (6 bases). In DNA form, the CDR3 reads TGTGCCAGCAGCACCACACAGGGCCCCTACGAGCAGTACTTC. Protein: CASSTTQGPYEQYF.